This T cell receptor (beta chain) was identified in a study of blood T cell repertoires in COVID-19. Profiling relied on immunoSEQ multiplex PCR, and the TCRdb table lists in-frame clones only, not all of them. The sample has 59,000 or so clones, approximately 81% seen once. Deletions cut 4 bases from V and 1 base from J, with 11 bases between. Germline assignment: CDR1 LNHNV and CDR2 YYDKDF (reference sequence). This CDR3 spans 15 amino acids. The sequencing sample was made of peripheral blood. This sequence was found in a woman older than 75 with active or convalescent COVID-19. The rearrangement uses TRBV15 and TRBJ1-3; D possibly corresponds to TRBD1 (5 bases). CDR3 nucleotide sequence: TGTGCCACCAGCATTAGACGACAGTCTGGAAACACCATATATTTT. Translated, it gives CATSIRRQSGNTIYF. Drawing the rest from reference TRBV15 and TRBJ1-3, the complete variable domain is DAMVIQNPRYQVTQFGKPVTLSCSQTLNHNVMYWYQQKSSQAPKLLFHYYDKDFNNEADTPDNFQSRRPNTSFCFLDIRSPGLGDTAMYLCATSIRRQSGNTIYFGEGSWLTVV.